The entry that follows covers one T cell receptor (beta chain) sequence. The antigen is unknown. CDR1 and CDR2 (germline): KGHSH, LQKENI. The junction had 2 bases not matched to a gene; V was cut back by 6 bases and J by 4 bases. The length of the CDR3 is 14 residues. The entry originates in a study of shared clonotypes between healthy human individuals. Study background: The study enrolled a couple of women and a few men aged 18 to 49.

Clones were read by immunoSEQ multiplex PCR, and TCRdb kept only the in-frame ones, dropping some. In the table there are fewer than 2.5 million clones, 93% of which are singletons. Study conclusions and caveats: Around 5% was the fraction of naive CD4 clonotypes found shared across a few donors.

The V call is TRBV18, the J call TRBJ2-1; 11 bases match TRBD2. The receptor was derived from a man between 18 and 29 years old in good health. Some clones in this sample may be carry-over from other donors' samples. Sequenced input: naive CD4+ T cells from PBMCs. Described subset: CD45RA+ positively selected. The CDR3 sequence: CASSSGRAYNEQFF. DNA for the CDR3: TGTGCCAGCTCTAGCGGGAGGGCTTACAATGAGCAGTTCTTC. Full variable domain (missing parts from reference TRBV18 and TRBJ2-1): NAGVMQNPRHLVRRRGQEARLRCSPMKGHSHVYWYRQLPEEGLKFMVYLQKENIIDESGMPKERFSAEFPKEGPSILRIQQVVRGDSAAYFCASSSGRAYNEQFFGPGTRLTVL.